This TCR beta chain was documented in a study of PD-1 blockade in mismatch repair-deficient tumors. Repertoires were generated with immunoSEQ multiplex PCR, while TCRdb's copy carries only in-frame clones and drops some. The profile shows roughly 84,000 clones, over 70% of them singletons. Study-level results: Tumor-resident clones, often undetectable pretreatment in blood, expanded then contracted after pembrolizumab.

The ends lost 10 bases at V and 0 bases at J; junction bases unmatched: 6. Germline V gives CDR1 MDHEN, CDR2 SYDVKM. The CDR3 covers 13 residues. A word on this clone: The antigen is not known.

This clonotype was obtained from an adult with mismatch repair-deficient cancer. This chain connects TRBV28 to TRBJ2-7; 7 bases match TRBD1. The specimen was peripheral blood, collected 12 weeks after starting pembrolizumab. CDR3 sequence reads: CATVRTGSYEQYF. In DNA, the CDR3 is TGTGCCACCGTTAGGACAGGCTCCTACGAGCAGTACTTC.